These T cell receptor beta chains were read from a single sample in a study of metastatic and nonmetastatic thyroid tumors. From the PCR reads, TCRdb re-called clones with MiXCR. The sample holds roughly 30,000 clones; 25% to 35% are singletons and the top ten take 32%. Input material: blood. The source of these receptors is a female donor with papillary thyroid cancer or a benign thyroid nodule (not recorded which). Some clones in this sample may be carry-over from other donors' samples. CDR3s include the opening cysteine and the closing phenylalanine or tryptophan. D genes are given only for firm matches. Rows give clone size only sometimes, using once, few, many, or a class for an expanded clone.

D,size,V,J,CDR3,DNA
TRBD2,many,TRBV20-1,TRBJ2-2,CSAPGTSGSKTGELFF,TGCAGTGCTCCCGGGACTAGCGGGAGTAAAACCGGGGAGCTGTTTTTT
NA,NA,TRBV5-1,TRBJ1-5,CDSSLVGWSARGPQHF,TGCGACAGCAGCTTGGTGGGGTGGAGCGCGCGGGGGCCCCAGCATTTT
NA,many,TRBV20-1,TRBJ2-5,CSAPSGGETQYF,TGCAGTGCCCCCTCCGGGGGAGAGACCCAGTACTTC
TRBD1,many,TRBV28,TRBJ2-7,CASSLTKGGSDEQYF,TGTGCCAGCAGTTTAACTAAAGGGGGCTCGGACGAGCAGTACTTC
TRBD1,NA,TRBV6-1,TRBJ2-1,CASRPSRDRVDEQFF,TGTGCCAGCAGACCGTCTCGTGACAGGGTCGATGAGCAGTTCTTC
TRBD2,NA,TRBV20-1,TRBJ2-2,CSALAGVTGELFF,TGCAGTGCATTAGCGGGAGTCACCGGGGAGCTGTTTTTT
NA,many,TRBV6-6,TRBJ2-7,CASSSPQGRGTVFYEQYF,TGTGCCAGCAGTTCTCCCCAGGGGCGGGGGACTGTTTTCTACGAGCAGTACTTC
NA,many,TRBV27,TRBJ1-4,CASSFTVQPEKLFF,TGTGCCAGCAGTTTCACAGTCCAACCCGAAAAACTGTTTTTT
TRBD1,many,TRBV9,TRBJ1-4,CASSVGTGWGEKLFF,TGTGCCAGCAGCGTAGGGACAGGGTGGGGTGAAAAACTGTTTTTT
TRBD1,NA,TRBV6-5,TRBJ2-7,CASSYAVQGEGEQYF,TGTGCCAGCAGTTACGCGGTACAGGGGGAAGGCGAGCAGTACTTC
NA,many,TRBV24-1,TRBJ1-4,CATSDPGAGEKLFF,TGTGCCACCAGTGACCCCGGGGCAGGTGAAAAACTGTTTTTT
TRBD1,NA,TRBV6-1,TRBJ1-1,CASSARDRGSEAFF,TGTGCCAGCAGTGCCCGGGACAGGGGGTCCGAAGCTTTCTTT
NA,NA,TRBV20-1,TRBJ2-3,CSARPTDTQYF,TGCAGTGCTAGACCTACAGATACGCAGTATTTT
NA,NA,TRBV5-1,TRBJ2-2,CASTPEVYTGELFF,TGCGCCAGCACCCCAGAGGTGTACACCGGGGAGCTGTTTTTT
NA,many,TRBV7-2,TRBJ2-3,CASSGAVAPDTQYF,TGTGCCAGCAGCGGGGCGGTAGCCCCAGATACGCAGTATTTT
TRBD2,many,TRBV27,TRBJ2-5,CASSWVYESSGRQETQYF,TGTGCCAGCAGTTGGGTGTATGAGTCTAGCGGGAGGCAAGAGACCCAGTACTTC
NA,many,TRBV9,TRBJ2-1,CASSPQGPGYNEQFF,TGTGCCAGCAGCCCTCAGGGTCCGGGGTACAATGAGCAGTTCTTC
NA,NA,TRBV9,TRBJ1-2,CASSVTDRPYGYTF,TGTGCCAGCAGCGTAACCGACAGGCCATATGGCTACACCTTC
NA,NA,TRBV11-3,TRBJ2-7,CASSLDVAASDEQYF,TGTGCCAGCAGCTTAGATGTGGCAGCTTCCGACGAGCAGTACTTC
NA,NA,TRBV6-2/TRBV6-3,TRBJ1-1,CASSYNTEVVTEAFF,TGTGCCAGCAGTTATAACACTGAGGTGGTCACTGAAGCTTTCTTT
TRBD2,NA,TRBV20-1,TRBJ2-7,CSARDFIGGADYEQYF,TGCAGTGCTAGAGATTTTATCGGGGGGGCTGACTACGAGCAGTACTTC
NA,NA,TRBV4-1,TRBJ2-3,CASSLTSQHTQYF,TGCGCCAGCAGCCTCACTAGTCAACATACGCAGTATTTT
TRBD1,few,TRBV20-1,TRBJ1-1,CSARGSDREWNTEAFF,TGCAGTGCTAGGGGCTCTGACAGGGAATGGAACACTGAAGCTTTCTTT
TRBD1,NA,TRBV9,TRBJ1-4,CASSVGGTGENEKLFF,TGTGCCAGCAGCGTAGGAGGGACAGGAGAAAATGAAAAACTGTTTTTT
NA,NA,TRBV9,TRBJ1-3,CASSGKSSGNTIYF,TGTGCCAGCAGCGGGAAGAGCTCTGGAAACACCATATATTTT